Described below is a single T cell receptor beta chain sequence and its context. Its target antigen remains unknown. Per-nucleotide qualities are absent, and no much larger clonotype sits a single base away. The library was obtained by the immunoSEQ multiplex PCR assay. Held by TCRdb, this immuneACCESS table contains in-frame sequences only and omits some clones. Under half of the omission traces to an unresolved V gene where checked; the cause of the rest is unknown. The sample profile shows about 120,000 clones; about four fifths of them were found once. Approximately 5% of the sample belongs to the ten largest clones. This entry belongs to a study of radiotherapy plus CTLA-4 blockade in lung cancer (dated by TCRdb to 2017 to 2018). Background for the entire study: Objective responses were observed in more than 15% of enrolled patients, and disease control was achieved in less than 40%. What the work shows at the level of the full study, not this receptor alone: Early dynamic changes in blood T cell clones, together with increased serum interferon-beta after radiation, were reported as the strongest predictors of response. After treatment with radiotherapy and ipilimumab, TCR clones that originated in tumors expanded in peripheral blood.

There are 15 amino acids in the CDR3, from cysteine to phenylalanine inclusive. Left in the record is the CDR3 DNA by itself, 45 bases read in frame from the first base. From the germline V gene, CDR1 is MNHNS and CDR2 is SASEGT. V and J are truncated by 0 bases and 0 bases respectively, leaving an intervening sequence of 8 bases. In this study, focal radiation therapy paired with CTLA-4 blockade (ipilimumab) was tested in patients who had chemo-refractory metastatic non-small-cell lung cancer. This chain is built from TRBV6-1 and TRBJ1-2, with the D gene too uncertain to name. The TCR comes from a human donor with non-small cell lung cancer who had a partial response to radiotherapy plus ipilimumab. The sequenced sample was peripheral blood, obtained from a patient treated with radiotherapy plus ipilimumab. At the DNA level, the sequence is TGTGCCAGCAGTGAAGCTGTTGCAGCTAACTATGGCTACACCTTC. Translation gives CASSEAVAANYGYTF.